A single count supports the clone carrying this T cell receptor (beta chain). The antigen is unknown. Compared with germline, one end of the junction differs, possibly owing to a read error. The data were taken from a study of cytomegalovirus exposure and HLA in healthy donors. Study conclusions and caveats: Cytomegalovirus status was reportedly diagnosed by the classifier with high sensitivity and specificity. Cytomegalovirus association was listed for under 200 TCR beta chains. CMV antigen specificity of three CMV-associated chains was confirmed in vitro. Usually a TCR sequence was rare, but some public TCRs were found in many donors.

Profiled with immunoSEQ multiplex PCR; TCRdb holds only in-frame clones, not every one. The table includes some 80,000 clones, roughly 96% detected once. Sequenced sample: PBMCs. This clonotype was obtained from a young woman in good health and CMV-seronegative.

The chain's CDR3 is CASSQDRVGSPRF. The CDR3 DNA reads TGTGCCAGCAGCCAAGACCGGGTCGGCAGCCCCCGCTTT. This rearrangement joins TRBV14 to TRBJ1-3; no definite D call. This CDR3 spans 13 amino acids. Germline lookup yields CDR1 SGHDN and CDR2 FVKESK.